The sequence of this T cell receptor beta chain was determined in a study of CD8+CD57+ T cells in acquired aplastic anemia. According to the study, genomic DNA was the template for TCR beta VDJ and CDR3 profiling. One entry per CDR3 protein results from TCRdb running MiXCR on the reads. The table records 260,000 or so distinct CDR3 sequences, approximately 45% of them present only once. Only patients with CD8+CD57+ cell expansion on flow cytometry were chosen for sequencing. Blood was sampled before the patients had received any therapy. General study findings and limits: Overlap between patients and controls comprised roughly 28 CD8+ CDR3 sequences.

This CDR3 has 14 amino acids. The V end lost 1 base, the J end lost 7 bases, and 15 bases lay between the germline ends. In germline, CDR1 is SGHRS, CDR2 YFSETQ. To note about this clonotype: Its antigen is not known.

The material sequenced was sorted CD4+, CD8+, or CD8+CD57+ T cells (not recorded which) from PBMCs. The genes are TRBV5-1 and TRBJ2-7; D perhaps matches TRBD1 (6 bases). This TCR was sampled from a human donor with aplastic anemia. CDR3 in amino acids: CASSLFETGMEQYF. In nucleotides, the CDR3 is TGCGCCAGCAGCTTGTTTGAGACAGGCATGGAGCAGTACTTC. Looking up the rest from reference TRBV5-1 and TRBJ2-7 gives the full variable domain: KAGVTQTPRYLIKTRGQQVTLSCSPISGHRSVSWYQQTPGQGLQFLFEYFSETQRNKGNFPGRFSGRQFSNSRSEMNVSTLELGDSALYLCASSLFETGMEQYFGPGTRLTVT.